Listed below are T cell receptor beta chains from one sample, sequenced in a study of T cells in Graves' hyperthyroidism and ophthalmopathy. MiXCR, run by TCRdb on the multiplex PCR reads, gives a single entry per CDR3 protein. The top ten hold less than 25% of the sample, which has about 160,000 distinct CDR3 sequences, around 8.9% seen once. The sequenced sample consisted of blood. The source of these receptors is a woman aged 18-29 years with Graves' hyperthyroidism that later progressed to Graves' ophthalmopathy. Each CDR3 is given with its conserved first and last residue. For some rows the clone size is stated as once, few or many, or as a class when expanded; others skip it.

clone size: few
V gene: TRBV5-1
J gene: TRBJ1-2
CDR3 protein: CASSPRTGNIMDYGYTF

clone size: many
V gene: TRBV3-1
J gene: TRBJ1-2
CDR3 protein: CASSRHRDNYGYTF

clone size: many
V gene: TRBV6-5
J gene: TRBJ2-1
CDR3 protein: CASSYSGQWNEQFF

clone size: few
V gene: TRBV20-1
J gene: TRBJ2-1
CDR3 protein: CSATRPGTGANEQFF

clone size: .
V gene: TRBV19
J gene: TRBJ2-7
CDR3 protein: CASRAGQGAYEQYF

clone size: many
V gene: TRBV11-3
J gene: TRBJ2-3
CDR3 protein: CASSQERGGGGSTDTQYF

clone size: many
V gene: TRBV15
J gene: TRBJ2-7
CDR3 protein: CATSRVTGGAYEQYF

clone size: many
V gene: TRBV12-3/TRBV12-4
J gene: TRBJ2-3
CDR3 protein: CASSSRSAGGADTQYF

clone size: many
V gene: TRBV5-8
J gene: TRBJ1-5
CDR3 protein: CASSLYYQPQHF

clone size: many
V gene: TRBV28
J gene: TRBJ2-7
CDR3 protein: CASSFYGAYEQYF

clone size: few
V gene: TRBV6-5
J gene: TRBJ1-1
CDR3 protein: CASSYAGGETEAFF

clone size: .
V gene: TRBV19
J gene: TRBJ1-3
CDR3 protein: CASRAGSAGNTIYF

clone size: .
V gene: TRBV6-9
J gene: TRBJ1-5
CDR3 protein: CASSYQDSRPQHF

clone size: many
V gene: TRBV5-8
J gene: TRBJ2-7
CDR3 protein: CASTTPPYEQYF

clone size: few
V gene: TRBV5-5
J gene: TRBJ2-2
CDR3 protein: CASSLTPGWSGGELFF

clone size: .
V gene: TRBV7-6
J gene: TRBJ2-7
CDR3 protein: CASSITGTGSDEQYF

clone size: many
V gene: TRBV20-1
J gene: TRBJ1-6
CDR3 protein: CSARDGAQALHF

clone size: many
V gene: TRBV7-2
J gene: TRBJ2-1
CDR3 protein: CASSLGSTRNEQFF

clone size: many
V gene: TRBV3-1
J gene: TRBJ2-5
CDR3 protein: CASSSTWAGDVTQYF

clone size: many
V gene: TRBV2
J gene: TRBJ2-7
CDR3 protein: CASSEAHGRTYEQYF

clone size: few
V gene: TRBV15
J gene: TRBJ2-5
CDR3 protein: CATSRGQGGIQETQYF

clone size: many
V gene: TRBV5-1
J gene: TRBJ1-3
CDR3 protein: CASSLEGSGNTIYF

clone size: .
V gene: TRBV5-1
J gene: TRBJ2-3
CDR3 protein: CASSLGHDSRTDTQYF

clone size: many
V gene: TRBV20-1
J gene: TRBJ2-3
CDR3 protein: CSAMASGVTDTQYF

clone size: many
V gene: TRBV27
J gene: TRBJ1-2
CDR3 protein: CASRSLGGNYGYTF

clone size: once
V gene: TRBV24-1
J gene: TRBJ2-1
CDR3 protein: CATRPSGTIQMEQFF

clone size: .
V gene: TRBV6-6
J gene: TRBJ2-7
CDR3 protein: CASSYPRGEQYF

clone size: many
V gene: TRBV11-2
J gene: TRBJ2-5
CDR3 protein: CASSFHLGPGETQYF

clone size: .
V gene: TRBV7-7
J gene: TRBJ2-3
CDR3 protein: CASSARGGDTQYF

clone size: many
V gene: TRBV3-1
J gene: TRBJ2-1
CDR3 protein: CASSLWNEQFF

clone size: many
V gene: TRBV13
J gene: TRBJ2-1
CDR3 protein: CASSLERGSYNEQFF

clone size: few
V gene: TRBV11-2
J gene: TRBJ1-1
CDR3 protein: CASSLFRTGGREAFF

clone size: few
V gene: TRBV20-1
J gene: TRBJ2-3
CDR3 protein: CSASLSASTDTQYF

clone size: many
V gene: TRBV7-2
J gene: TRBJ2-1
CDR3 protein: CASSLESGRGREQFF

clone size: .
V gene: TRBV6-1
J gene: TRBJ2-3
CDR3 protein: CASSEFRRSSTDTQYF

clone size: many
V gene: TRBV7-3
J gene: TRBJ1-1
CDR3 protein: CASSLGDMNTEAFF

clone size: .
V gene: TRBV20-1
J gene: TRBJ2-7
CDR3 protein: CSAMTDYDPYEQYF

clone size: .
V gene: TRBV18
J gene: TRBJ2-1
CDR3 protein: CASSPTTSGRSNEQFF

clone size: many
V gene: TRBV5-1
J gene: TRBJ2-5
CDR3 protein: CASSAGLAGMVETQYF

clone size: many
V gene: TRBV2
J gene: TRBJ2-1
CDR3 protein: CASRTGIKDEQFF

clone size: many
V gene: TRBV7-9
J gene: TRBJ2-5
CDR3 protein: CASSETGTSIETQYF

clone size: many
V gene: TRBV27
J gene: TRBJ2-1
CDR3 protein: CASRLTSGGGSEQFF

clone size: few
V gene: TRBV27
J gene: TRBJ1-1
CDR3 protein: CANKFDRGVEAFF

clone size: many
V gene: TRBV9
J gene: TRBJ2-7
CDR3 protein: CASSVEAGTYEQYF

clone size: .
V gene: TRBV10-1
J gene: TRBJ2-3
CDR3 protein: CAEIQPAAGGPGDTQYF

clone size: many
V gene: TRBV2
J gene: TRBJ2-3
CDR3 protein: CASDLPGSTDTQYF

clone size: many
V gene: TRBV7-2
J gene: TRBJ1-6
CDR3 protein: CASSSSTGGNSPLHF

clone size: many
V gene: TRBV5-1
J gene: TRBJ2-3
CDR3 protein: CASSFDRDTDTQYF

clone size: medium-sized
V gene: TRBV28
J gene: TRBJ1-5
CDR3 protein: CASSFGTPGVGQPQHF

clone size: many
V gene: TRBV5-5
J gene: TRBJ2-7
CDR3 protein: CASSLGGSSSYEQYF

clone size: many
V gene: TRBV15
J gene: TRBJ1-4
CDR3 protein: CATSHDRVGEKLFF